These T cell receptor beta chains were read from a single sample in a study of T cell responses to AZD1222 COVID-19 vaccine. Using immunoSEQ multiplex PCR, the repertoire was profiled, and TCRdb retains in-frame clones only, with some absent. The repertoire consists of over 130,000 clones, with approximately 92% occurring once and the leading ten covering 3% to 4.5%. The input for sequencing was peripheral blood, taken 28 days after the second AZD1222 dose. The receptor source for this set is an adult who received the AZD1222 COVID-19 vaccine. Each CDR3 is given with its conserved first and last residue. D genes are given only for firm matches. Some rows mark clone size as missing; the rest say once, few, many or name a class of expanded clone.

NA | TRBD1 | TRBJ2-7 | TRBV28 | CASLQGAPYEQYF | TGTGCCAGCTTACAGGGGGCACCCTACGAGCAGTACTTC
NA | TRBD2 | TRBJ2-1 | TRBV7-9 | CASRDSSGDEQFF | TGTGCCAGCAGGGATTCTAGCGGCGATGAGCAGTTCTTC
NA | NA | TRBJ1-3 | TRBV28 | CASSLRTRVSGNTIYF | TGTGCCAGCAGTCTACGGACAAGGGTCTCTGGAAACACCATATATTTT
NA | NA | TRBJ2-3 | TRBV24-1 | CATRATGATDTQYF | TGTGCCACCAGGGCGACGGGAGCCACAGATACGCAGTATTTT
NA | TRBD1 | TRBJ2-2 | TRBV10-3 | CASRDRGGTGELFF | TGTGCCAGCCGGGACAGGGGAGGTACCGGGGAGCTGTTTTTT
NA | TRBD2 | TRBJ2-7 | TRBV6-5 | CASSPSGSTSYEQYF | TGTGCCAGCAGTCCTAGCGGGAGCACCTCCTACGAGCAGTACTTC
NA | NA | TRBJ1-1 | TRBV3-1/TRBV3-2 | CASSHNRENTEAFF | TGTGCCAGCAGCCATAACAGGGAGAACACTGAAGCTTTCTTT
NA | NA | TRBJ1-1 | TRBV6-6 | CASSYGLSEAFF | TGTGCCAGCAGTTACGGACTGTCTGAAGCTTTCTTT
NA | NA | TRBJ1-5 | TRBV30 | CACDRKGNQPQHF | TGTGCCTGTGACCGGAAGGGCAATCAGCCCCAGCATTTT
NA | NA | TRBJ1-3 | TRBV7-2 | CASSQQSGSGNTIYF | TGTGCCAGCAGCCAGCAAAGTGGGTCTGGAAACACCATATATTTT
NA | NA | TRBJ1-2 | TRBV28 | CASRSREANYGYTF | TGTGCCAGCAGGTCACGAGAAGCTAACTATGGCTACACCTTC
NA | NA | TRBJ1-2 | TRBV6-5 | CASSSGGGNGYTF | TGTGCCAGCAGCTCGGGGGGGGGCAATGGCTACACCTTC
NA | TRBD1 | TRBJ1-1 | TRBV5-1 | CASTRDGTGASVPEAFF | TGCGCCAGCACACGGGATGGGACAGGGGCCTCCGTTCCTGAAGCTTTCTTT
once | NA | TRBJ1-2 | TRBV3-1/TRBV3-2 | CASSRGWGQANYGYTF | TGTGCCAGCAGCCGCGGTTGGGGACAAGCTAACTATGGCTACACCTTC
NA | TRBD1 | TRBJ2-1 | TRBV6-4 | CASSDSYRDRGHNEQFF | TGTGCCAGCAGTGACTCCTACCGGGACAGGGGCCACAATGAGCAGTTCTTC
NA | NA | TRBJ1-5 | TRBV9 | CASSAYLQPQHF | TGTGCCAGCAGCGCCTACCTCCAGCCCCAGCATTTT
NA | NA | TRBJ2-7 | TRBV6-5 | CASSYSMTGPYEQYF | TGTGCCAGCAGTTACTCGATGACGGGACCCTACGAGCAGTACTTC
NA | NA | TRBJ2-2 | TRBV19 | CASSIAGELFF | TGTGCCAGTAGTATAGCCGGGGAGCTGTTTTTT
NA | TRBD1 | TRBJ1-2 | TRBV10-3 | CAISAGQGVYYGYTF | TGTGCCATCAGTGCCGGACAGGGGGTATACTATGGCTACACCTTC
once | NA | TRBJ1-2 | TRBV6-2/TRBV6-3 | CASSYSKVAQGYTF | TGTGCCAGCAGTTACTCGAAAGTGGCGCAGGGCTACACCTTC
NA | NA | TRBJ1-2 | TRBV7-2 | CASSLRADGYTF | TGTGCCAGCAGCTTAAGGGCGGACGGCTACACCTTC
NA | NA | TRBJ2-1 | TRBV5-1 | CASTPKGYQTYNEQFF | TGCGCCAGCACCCCTAAAGGTTACCAGACCTACAATGAGCAGTTCTTC
NA | NA | TRBJ2-7 | TRBV5-1 | CASSLAHASYEQYF | TGCGCCAGCAGCTTGGCCCATGCCTCCTACGAGCAGTACTTC
NA | TRBD1 | TRBJ2-5 | TRBV28 | CASTPLDRELETQYF | TGTGCCAGCACCCCCCTCGACAGGGAACTTGAGACCCAGTACTTC
NA | TRBD2 | TRBJ2-3 | TRBV10-3 | CAISPGTSGDTQYF | TGTGCCATCAGCCCCGGGACTAGCGGAGATACGCAGTATTTT
NA | NA | TRBJ2-7 | TRBV6-5 | CASSYSNRGGGYEQYF | TGTGCCAGCAGTTACTCGAATCGAGGGGGAGGCTACGAGCAGTACTTC
NA | NA | TRBJ1-1 | TRBV7-2 | CASSPGHVDTEAFF | TGTGCCAGCAGCCCCGGACATGTGGACACTGAAGCTTTCTTT
NA | TRBD1 | TRBJ1-1 | TRBV7-9 | CASSPGQGESEAFF | TGTGCCAGCAGCCCGGGACAGGGGGAGTCTGAAGCTTTCTTT
NA | NA | TRBJ1-1 | TRBV9 | CASSVDLGVTEAFF | TGTGCCAGCAGCGTAGATCTTGGAGTAACTGAAGCTTTCTTT
NA | NA | TRBJ1-2 | TRBV19 | CASSRTENYGYTF | TGTGCCAGTAGTAGAACTGAGAACTATGGCTACACCTTC
NA | TRBD1 | TRBJ1-5 | TRBV28 | CASGLTGRRDQPQHF | TGTGCCAGCGGCCTGACAGGGCGAAGGGATCAGCCCCAGCATTTT
NA | NA | TRBJ1-4 | TRBV25-1 | CASRSPTNEKLFF | TGTGCCAGCAGGTCCCCAACTAATGAAAAACTGTTTTTT
NA | TRBD1 | TRBJ1-6 | TRBV28 | CASSRGQDNSPLHF | TGTGCCAGCAGCCGGGGACAGGATAATTCACCCCTCCACTTT
NA | TRBD1 | TRBJ1-2 | TRBV18 | CASSSSGQGPDGYTF | TGTGCCAGCTCCTCCAGCGGACAGGGACCCGATGGCTACACCTTC
NA | NA | TRBJ2-7 | TRBV19 | CASSFSRNNYEQYF | TGTGCCAGTAGTTTCAGCAGGAACAACTACGAGCAGTACTTC
NA | NA | TRBJ2-4 | TRBV28 | CASSGDGGPAKNIQYF | TGTGCCAGCAGTGGCGACGGAGGTCCAGCCAAAAACATTCAGTACTTC
NA | NA | TRBJ1-1 | TRBV28 | CASRRPGVYTEAFF | TGTGCCAGCAGGCGTCCAGGGGTTTATACTGAAGCTTTCTTT
NA | TRBD2 | TRBJ2-1 | TRBV5-3 | CARSFTGLAGRSSYNEQFF | TGTGCCAGAAGCTTTACGGGACTAGCGGGGCGAAGCTCCTACAATGAGCAGTTCTTC
NA | TRBD2 | TRBJ2-1 | TRBV6-5 | CASSQREVSYNEQFF | TGTGCCAGCAGCCAGCGGGAGGTTTCCTACAATGAGCAGTTCTTC
NA | NA | TRBJ1-2 | TRBV7-8 | CASSPRGRAGGYTF | TGTGCCAGCAGCCCGAGGGGCAGGGCCGGTGGCTACACCTTC
NA | NA | TRBJ1-2 | TRBV19 | CASRSGGRGLYGYTF | TGTGCCAGCAGATCGGGAGGCAGGGGCCTCTATGGCTACACCTTC
once | NA | TRBJ2-1 | TRBV20-1 | CSASDGVGSYNEQFF | TGCAGTGCTAGTGACGGAGTTGGGTCCTACAATGAGCAGTTCTTC
NA | NA | TRBJ2-7 | TRBV11-2 | CASSQYRAYEQYF | TGTGCCAGCAGCCAGTACAGAGCCTACGAGCAGTACTTC
NA | NA | TRBJ1-1 | TRBV28 | CASLGGGLNTEAFF | TGTGCCAGCTTGGGCGGGGGCCTGAACACTGAAGCTTTCTTT
NA | TRBD1 | TRBJ2-7 | TRBV9 | CASSVDQGASYEQYF | TGTGCCAGCAGCGTAGATCAGGGGGCTTCGTACGAGCAGTACTTC
NA | NA | TRBJ1-3 | TRBV18 | CASSPAASGNTIYF | TGTGCCAGCTCACCTGCGGCCTCTGGAAACACCATATATTTT
once | NA | TRBJ1-5 | TRBV12-3/TRBV12-4 | CASSLNRNQPQHF | TGTGCCAGCAGTTTGAACAGAAATCAGCCCCAGCATTTT